This TCR beta chain was retrieved from a study of T-cell reconstitution after alpha-beta-depleted transplantation in children. This clonotype was seen repeatedly, ten times or more. The antigen is unknown. Unique molecular identifiers were incorporated during preparation of the TCRbeta library. TCRdb re-called the PCR reads through MiXCR, storing one row per CDR3 protein. The table has 90,000 to 100,000 distinct CDR3 sequences, less than 25% seen once. Trimming removed 4 bases at V and 9 bases at J, with 12 bases between. This CDR3 spans 12 amino acids. Germline CDR1 and CDR2: SGHTA and FQGNSA. Findings and caveats of the study: Where some patients showed high TCRbeta diversity at day 60, it came from recipient T cells and thymic progenitors that had survived. One year after transplant, T-cell counts and diversity came mostly from newly produced T cells. Alpha-beta T cells present about two months after transplant were reported to originate from several hundred expanded graft clones.

This sequence was found in a boy between 2 and 10 years old with acute lymphoblastic leukemia, due to receive a stem cell transplant. The chain links TRBV7-2 to TRBJ1-2; the D is unclear. Sequencing used PBMCs, obtained before TCRalphabeta/CD19-depleted stem cell transplant. The CDR3 loop reads CASSSRSVSYTF. For the CDR3, the DNA is TGTGCCAGCAGCTCCCGCTCAGTCAGCTACACCTTC.